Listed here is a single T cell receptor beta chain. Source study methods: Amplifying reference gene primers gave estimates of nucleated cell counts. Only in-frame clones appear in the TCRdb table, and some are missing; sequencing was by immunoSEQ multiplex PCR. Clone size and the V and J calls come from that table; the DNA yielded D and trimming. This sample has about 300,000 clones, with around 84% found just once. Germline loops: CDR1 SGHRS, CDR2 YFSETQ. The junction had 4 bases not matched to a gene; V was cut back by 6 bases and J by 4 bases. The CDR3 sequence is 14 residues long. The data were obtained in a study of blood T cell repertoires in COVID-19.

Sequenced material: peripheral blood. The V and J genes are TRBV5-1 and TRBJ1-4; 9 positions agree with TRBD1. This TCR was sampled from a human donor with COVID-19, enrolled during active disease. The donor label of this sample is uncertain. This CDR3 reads CASTTTGGNEKLFF. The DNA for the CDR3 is TGCGCCAGCACCACGACAGGGGGTAATGAAAAACTGTTTTTT.